Sequencing of this T cell receptor beta chain was carried out in a study of blood T cell repertoires in COVID-19. Overall study context: T cells, B-cell-depleted T cells, or PBMCs supplied cDNA or gDNA.

The CDR3 runs to 11 residues. Germline CDR1 MNHNY, CDR2 SVGAGI (reference sequence). Between the trimmed V and J ends, which lost 6 bases and 1 base, there was a span of 3 bases. Original methodology: Estimates of nucleated cell counts were drawn from the amplification of reference gene primers. Sequencing was performed with immunoSEQ multiplex PCR; in TCRdb, only in-frame clones are kept and a portion is missing. V and J calls and clone size are as listed in that table; D and trimming were resolved from the DNA. The table shows tens of thousands of clones, with about 85% occurring only once. The TCR originated in a man of 80 years or more with acute or convalescent COVID-19. Sequencing was carried out using peripheral blood. The V and J genes are TRBV6-6 and TRBJ1-1; D not resolved. In nucleotides, the CDR3 is TGTGCCAGCAGCCGGAACACTGAAGCTTTCTTT. The encoded protein is CASSRNTEAFF.